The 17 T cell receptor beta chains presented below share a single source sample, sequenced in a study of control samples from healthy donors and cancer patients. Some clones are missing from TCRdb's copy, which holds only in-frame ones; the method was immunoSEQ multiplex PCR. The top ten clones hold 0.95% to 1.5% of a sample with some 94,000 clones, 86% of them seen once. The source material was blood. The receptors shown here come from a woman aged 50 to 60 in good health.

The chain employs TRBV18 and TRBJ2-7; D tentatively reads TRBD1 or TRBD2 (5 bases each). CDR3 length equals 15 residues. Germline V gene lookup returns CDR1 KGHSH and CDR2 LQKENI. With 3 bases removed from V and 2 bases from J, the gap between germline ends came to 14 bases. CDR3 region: CASSPGSGRTYEQYF. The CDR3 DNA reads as TGTGCCAGCTCACCCGGGTCAGGGAGAACCTACGAGCAGTACTTC.

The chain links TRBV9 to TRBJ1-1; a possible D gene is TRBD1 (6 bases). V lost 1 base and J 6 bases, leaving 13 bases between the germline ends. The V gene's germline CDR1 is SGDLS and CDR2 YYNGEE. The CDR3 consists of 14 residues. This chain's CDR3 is CASSVRGGLAEAFF. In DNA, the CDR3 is TGTGCCAGCAGCGTAAGGGGGGGGCTCGCTGAAGCTTTCTTT.

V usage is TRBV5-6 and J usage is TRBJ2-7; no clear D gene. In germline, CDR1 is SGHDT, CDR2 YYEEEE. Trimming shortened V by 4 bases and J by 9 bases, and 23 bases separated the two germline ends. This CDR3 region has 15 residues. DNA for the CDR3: TGTGCCAGCAGCCGGAACTCACGGGCAGACTCCGGGCAGTACTTC. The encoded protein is CASSRNSRADSGQYF.

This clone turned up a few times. CDR3 residues: CASSTGTSQETQYF. Written as DNA, the CDR3 is TGTGCCAGCAGCACCGGGACGTCTCAAGAGACCCAGTACTTC. J is TRBJ2-5 and V is TRBV5-4, with D perhaps being TRBD1 or TRBD2 (5 bases each). This CDR3 contains 14 residues. Trimming took 4 bases from V and 2 from J, leaving 12 bases between them. Germline lookup yields CDR1 SGHNT and CDR2 YYREEE (reference sequence).

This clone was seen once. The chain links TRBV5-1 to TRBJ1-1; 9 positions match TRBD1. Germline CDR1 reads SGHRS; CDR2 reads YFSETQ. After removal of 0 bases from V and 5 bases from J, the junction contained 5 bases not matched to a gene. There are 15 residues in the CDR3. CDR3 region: CASSLDNRGLTEAFF. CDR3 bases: TGCGCCAGCAGCTTGGATAACAGGGGGCTGACTGAAGCTTTCTTT. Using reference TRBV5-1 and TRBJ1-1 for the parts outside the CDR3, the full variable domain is KAGVTQTPRYLIKTRGQQVTLSCSPISGHRSVSWYQQTPGQGLQFLFEYFSETQRNKGNFPGRFSGRQFSNSRSEMNVSTLELGDSALYLCASSLDNRGLTEAFFGQGTRLTVV.

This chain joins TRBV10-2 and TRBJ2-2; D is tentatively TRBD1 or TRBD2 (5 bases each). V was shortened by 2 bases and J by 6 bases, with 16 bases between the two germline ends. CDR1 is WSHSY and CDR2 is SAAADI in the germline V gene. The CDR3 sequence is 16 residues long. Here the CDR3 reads CASSETGRGGAGELFF. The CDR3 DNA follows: TGCGCCAGCAGTGAGACGGGACGTGGGGGTGCCGGGGAGCTGTTTTTT.

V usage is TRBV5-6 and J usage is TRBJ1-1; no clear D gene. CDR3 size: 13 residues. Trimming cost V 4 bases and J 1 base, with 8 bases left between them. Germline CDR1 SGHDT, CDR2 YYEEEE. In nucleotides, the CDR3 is TGTGCCAGCAGCCCGGGCGGGAACACTGAAGCTTTCTTT. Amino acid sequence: CASSPGGNTEAFF.

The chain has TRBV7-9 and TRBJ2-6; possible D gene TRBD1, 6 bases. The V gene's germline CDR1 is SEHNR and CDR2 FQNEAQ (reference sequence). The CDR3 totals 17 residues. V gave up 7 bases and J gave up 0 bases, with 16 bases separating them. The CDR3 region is CASTLGAGLSGANVLTF. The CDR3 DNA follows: TGTGCCAGCACCTTGGGGGCCGGACTCTCTGGGGCCAACGTCCTGACTTTC.

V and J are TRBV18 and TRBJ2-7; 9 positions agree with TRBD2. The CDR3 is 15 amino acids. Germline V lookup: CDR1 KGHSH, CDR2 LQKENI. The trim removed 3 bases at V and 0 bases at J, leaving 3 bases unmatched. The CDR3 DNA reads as TGTGCCAGCTCACCGAAGACTAGCGGCTCCTACGAGCAGTACTTC. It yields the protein CASSPKTSGSYEQYF.

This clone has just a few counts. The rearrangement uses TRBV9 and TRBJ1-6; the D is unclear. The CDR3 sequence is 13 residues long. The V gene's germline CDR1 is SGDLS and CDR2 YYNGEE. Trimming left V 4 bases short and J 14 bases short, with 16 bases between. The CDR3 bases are TGTGCCAGCAGCCCCCGGGTACGAGGAGCCCTCCACTTT. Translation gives CASSPRVRGALHF.

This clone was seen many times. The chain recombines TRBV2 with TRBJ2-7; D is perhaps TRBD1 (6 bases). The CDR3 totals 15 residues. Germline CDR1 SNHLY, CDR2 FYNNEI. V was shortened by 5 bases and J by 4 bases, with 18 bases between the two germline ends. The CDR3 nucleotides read TGTGCCAGCAGTCCACTCCAGGGGAGTGGGTACGAGCAGTACTTC. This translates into CASSPLQGSGYEQYF.

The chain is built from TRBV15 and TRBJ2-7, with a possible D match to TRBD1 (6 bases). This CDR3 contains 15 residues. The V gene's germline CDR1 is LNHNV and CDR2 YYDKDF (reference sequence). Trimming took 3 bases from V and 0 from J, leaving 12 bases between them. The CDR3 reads CATSSPRQASYEQYF. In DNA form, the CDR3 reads TGTGCCACCAGCAGCCCCCGACAGGCCTCCTACGAGCAGTACTTC.

Here the CDR3 DNA reads TGTGCCAGCAGTGAAGGGACGGTCTTCTCTGGGGCCAACGTCCTGACTTTC. Protein product: CASSEGTVFSGANVLTF. This chain links TRBV2 with TRBJ2-6; D is uncertain. Deletions cut 1 base from V and 0 bases from J, with 10 bases between. The germline CDR1 and CDR2 sequences are SNHLY and FYNNEI. The CDR3 has 17 residues. The variable domain in full, with the rest retrieved from reference TRBV2 and TRBJ2-6, is EPEVTQTPSHQVTQMGQEVILRCVPISNHLYFYWYRQILGQKVEFLVSFYNNEISEKSEIFDDQFSVERPDGSNFTLKIRSTKLEDSAMYFCASSEGTVFSGANVLTFGAGSRLTVL.

The CDR3 protein is CASSPTSEGKDGYTF. DNA of the CDR3: TGTGCCAGCTCACCCACCTCCGAGGGGAAGGATGGCTACACCTTC. The chain joins TRBV18 to TRBJ1-2, with TRBD1 as a possible D gene (5 bases). The germline V gene has CDR1 KGHSH and CDR2 LQKENI. Trimming shortened V by 3 bases and J by 6 bases, and 17 bases separated the two germline ends. This CDR3 comprises 15 residues.

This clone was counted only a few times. CDR3 in DNA: TGCGCCAGCAGCTTGGACCCCCACTCTGGGGCCAACGTCCTGACTTTC. It translates to CASSLDPHSGANVLTF. The chain joins TRBV5-1 to TRBJ2-6; D remains ambiguous. V lost 0 bases, J lost 0 bases, and 7 bases lay in between. Germline V gives CDR1 SGHRS, CDR2 YFSETQ. This CDR3 comprises 16 residues.

The CDR3 DNA reads as TGTGCCAGCAGCTTCTTACAGTCGAACACTGAAGCTTTCTTT. Translation gives CASSFLQSNTEAFF. V and J are TRBV5-5 and TRBJ1-1; D unresolved. V was pared by 2 bases and J by 1 base, with 9 bases between. There are 14 residues in the CDR3. Germline V gives CDR1 SGHKS, CDR2 YYEKEE (reference sequence).

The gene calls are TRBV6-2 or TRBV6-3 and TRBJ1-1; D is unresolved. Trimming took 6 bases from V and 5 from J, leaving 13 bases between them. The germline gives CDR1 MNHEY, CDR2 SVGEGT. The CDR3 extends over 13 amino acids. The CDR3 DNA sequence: TGTGCCAGCAGCCAACGGGTGGAGACTGAAGCTTTCTTT. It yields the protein CASSQRVETEAFF.